One and the same sample provided the 14 T cell receptor beta chains below, sequenced in a study of blood T cell repertoires in COVID-19. This table comes from immunoSEQ multiplex PCR, and its TCRdb copy is limited to in-frame clones, with some not included. The table has approximately 200,000 clones, 70% to 85% seen once. Sequencing was done on a sample of PBMCs or T cells enriched from blood (not recorded which). Every receptor here comes from a woman between 40 and 50 years old with acute COVID-19.

The chain employs TRBV7-9 and TRBJ1-2, with TRBD1 as a possible D gene (5 bases). Trimming shortened V by 3 bases and J by 0 bases, and 17 bases separated the two germline ends. Germline V gene data show CDR1 as SEHNR and CDR2 as FQNEAQ (reference sequence). CDR3 length: 17 amino acids. The CDR3 region has the DNA TGTGCCAGCAGCTTTGGAGGGGCTCCAATCCCTAACTATGGCTACACCTTC. Translation gives CASSFGGAPIPNYGYTF.

This sequence joins TRBV23-1 and TRBJ2-7, with D possibly matching TRBD1 (7 bases). TRBV23-1 is an open reading frame whose function is uncertain. Trimming stripped 3 bases from V and 1 base from J, with 10 bases between. CDR3 length: 14 amino acids. CDR3 sequence: CASSQRDSSYEQYF. The DNA of the CDR3 is TGCGCCAGCAGTCAGCGGGACAGTTCCTACGAGCAGTACTTC.

This clone has a single count. This sequence joins TRBV13 and TRBJ1-3; 7 positions agree with TRBD1. This CDR3 is built from 15 residues. Per germline, CDR1 PRHDT and CDR2 FYEKMQ (reference sequence). The junction had 4 bases not matched to a gene; V was cut back by 1 base and J by 4 bases. CDR3 sequence reads: CASSLEGATGNTIYF. CDR3 bases: TGTGCCAGCAGCTTAGAGGGGGCAACAGGAAACACCATATATTTT.

The gene calls are TRBV19 and TRBJ1-5, with TRBD1 identical over 8 bases. The germline gives CDR1 LNHDA, CDR2 SQIVND (reference sequence). CDR3 length: 19 residues. V dropped 2 bases and J dropped 2; count of bases not matched to a gene: 14. The CDR3 nucleotides read TGTGCCAGTAGTATAAGCAGACAGGGGAGAGGGTTAGGCAATCAGCCCCAGCATTTT. Its translation: CASSISRQGRGLGNQPQHF.

V usage is TRBV29-1 and J usage is TRBJ1-2; 8 bases match TRBD1. The CDR3 totals 14 residues. The trim removed 3 bases at V and 7 bases at J, leaving 10 bases unmatched. Germline V gives CDR1 SQVTM, CDR2 ANQGSEA. The CDR3 region has the DNA TGCAGCGTTGATATTTGGGGGACAGGTGGTGGCTACACCTTC. This translates into CSVDIWGTGGGYTF.

This chain uses TRBV18 with TRBJ2-2; D gene uncertain. V was shortened by 0 bases and J by 10 bases, with 9 bases between the two germline ends. The length of the CDR3 is 13 residues. Looked up from germline, CDR1 is KGHSH and CDR2 is LQKENI. CDR3 amino acids: CASSPPGPVELFF. The DNA for the CDR3 is TGTGCCAGCTCACCACCGGGCCCTGTGGAGCTGTTTTTT.

This clone was counted a few times. This CDR3 is CASGQGGTGNTIYF. In nucleotides, the CDR3 is TGTGCCAGCGGACAGGGGGGAACTGGAAACACCATATATTTT. The rearrangement uses TRBV7-2 and TRBJ1-3; TRBD1 matches at 10 bases. The trim removed 8 bases at V and 2 bases at J, leaving 3 bases unmatched. Germline lookup yields CDR1 SGHTA and CDR2 FQGNSA. This CDR3 has 14 residues.

This sequence joins TRBV28 and TRBJ1-5; a weak D match, TRBD1 (6 bases). The V gene lost 3 bases and the J gene lost 0 bases, with 9 bases spanning the gap. The CDR3 length is 15 residues. Germline V gene lookup returns CDR1 MDHEN and CDR2 SYDVKM. CDR3: CASSFPQGSNQPQHF. The CDR3 DNA reads as TGTGCCAGCAGTTTTCCACAGGGTAGCAATCAGCCCCAGCATTTT.

CDR3 protein: CAIGLGLNQPQHF. Written as DNA, the CDR3 is TGTGCCATCGGTTTGGGCTTAAATCAGCCCCAGCATTTT. The gene calls are TRBV10-3 and TRBJ1-5, with D unclear. Germline V gene lookup returns CDR1 ENHRY and CDR2 SYGVKD. The length of the CDR3 is 13 residues. V was shortened by 8 bases and J by 4 bases, with 12 bases between the two germline ends.

This sequence joins TRBV11-1 and TRBJ2-2; D is unclear. Germline-derived CDR1 and CDR2 are SGHAT and FQDESV (reference sequence). Trimming stripped 0 bases from V and 4 bases from J, with 6 bases between. This CDR3 has 14 amino acids. The CDR3: CASSLAAATGELFF. CDR3 coding DNA: TGTGCCAGCAGCTTAGCTGCGGCCACCGGGGAGCTGTTTTTT.

This rearrangement joins TRBV5-4 to TRBJ2-1, with 9 bases that match TRBD2. Trimming at V came to 0 bases and at J to 4 bases, leaving 5 bases not matched to a gene. The CDR3 consists of 16 residues. CDR1 and CDR2 from the germline V gene are SGHNT and YYREEE (reference sequence). DNA for the CDR3: TGTGCCAGCAGCTTGGCGGCGGGGGGGGTATACAATGAGCAGTTCTTC. It encodes CASSLAAGGVYNEQFF.

V is TRBV11-2 and J is TRBJ1-2; a weak D match, TRBD1 (5 bases). Trimming cost V 5 bases and J 6 bases, with 16 bases left between them. There are 14 residues in the CDR3. The germline CDR1 and CDR2 sequences are SGHAT and FQNNGV. The CDR3 here is CASSPNSGFNGYTF. The CDR3 bases are TGTGCCAGCAGCCCCAATTCAGGGTTTAATGGCTACACCTTC.

The chain joins TRBV3-1 (or the pseudogene TRBV3-2) to TRBJ2-3, with TRBD2 matching 9 bases. J gave up 1 base and V 1 base, and 3 bases lay outside the gene matches. Germline loops: CDR1 LGHDT, CDR2 YNNKEL (reference sequence). This CDR3 is built from 16 residues. CDR3 sequence reads: CASSQARTSGTDTQYF. CDR3 sequence (DNA): TGTGCCAGCAGCCAAGCCCGGACTAGCGGCACAGATACGCAGTATTTT.

The rearrangement uses TRBV27 and TRBJ1-6; TRBD1 is a possible D gene (5 bases). Germline V gives CDR1 MNHEY, CDR2 SMNVEV (reference sequence). V gave up 0 bases and J gave up 6 bases, with 9 bases separating them. CDR3 length: 15 amino acids. CDR3 bases: TGTGCCAGCAGTTTATCGGGGCAGGGTAATTCACCCCTCCACTTT. Encoded protein: CASSLSGQGNSPLHF.